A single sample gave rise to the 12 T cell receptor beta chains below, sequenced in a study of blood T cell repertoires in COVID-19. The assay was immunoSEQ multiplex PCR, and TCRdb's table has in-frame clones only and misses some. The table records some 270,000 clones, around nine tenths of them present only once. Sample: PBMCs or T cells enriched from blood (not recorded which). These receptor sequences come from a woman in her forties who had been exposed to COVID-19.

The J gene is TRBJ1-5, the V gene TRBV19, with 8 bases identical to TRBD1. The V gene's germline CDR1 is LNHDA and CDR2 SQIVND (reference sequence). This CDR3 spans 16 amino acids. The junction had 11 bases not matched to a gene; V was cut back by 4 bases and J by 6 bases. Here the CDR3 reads CASSTLTTGGRQPQHF. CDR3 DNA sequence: TGTGCCAGTAGTACCCTTACCACAGGGGGTCGTCAGCCCCAGCATTTT.

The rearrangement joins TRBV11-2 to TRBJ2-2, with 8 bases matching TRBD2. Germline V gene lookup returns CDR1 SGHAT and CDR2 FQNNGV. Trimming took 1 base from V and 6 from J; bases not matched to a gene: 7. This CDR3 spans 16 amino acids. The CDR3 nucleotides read TGTGCCAGCAGCTTAGTCACGGCTAGCGGGTCCGGGGAGCTGTTTTTT. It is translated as CASSLVTASGSGELFF.

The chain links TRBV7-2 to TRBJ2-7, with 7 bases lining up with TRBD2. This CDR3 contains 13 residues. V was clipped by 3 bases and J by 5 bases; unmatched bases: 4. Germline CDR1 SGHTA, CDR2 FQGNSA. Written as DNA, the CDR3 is TGTGCCAGCAGCTTCGACACTAGCGACGAGCAGTACGTC. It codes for CASSFDTSDEQYV.

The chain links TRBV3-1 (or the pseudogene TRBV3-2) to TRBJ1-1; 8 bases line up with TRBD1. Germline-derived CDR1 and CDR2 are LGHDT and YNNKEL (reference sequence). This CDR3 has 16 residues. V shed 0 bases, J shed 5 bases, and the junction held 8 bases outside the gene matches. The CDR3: CASSQDHRGSGTEAFF. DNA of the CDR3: TGTGCCAGCAGCCAAGATCACAGGGGGTCGGGAACTGAAGCTTTCTTT.

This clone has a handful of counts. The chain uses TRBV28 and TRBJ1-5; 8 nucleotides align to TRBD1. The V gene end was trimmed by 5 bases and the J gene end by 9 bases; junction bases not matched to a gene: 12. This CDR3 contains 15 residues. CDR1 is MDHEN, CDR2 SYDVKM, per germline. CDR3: CASSPGTGPIGPQHF. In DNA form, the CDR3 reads TGTGCCAGCAGTCCCGGGACAGGACCGATTGGGCCCCAGCATTTT.

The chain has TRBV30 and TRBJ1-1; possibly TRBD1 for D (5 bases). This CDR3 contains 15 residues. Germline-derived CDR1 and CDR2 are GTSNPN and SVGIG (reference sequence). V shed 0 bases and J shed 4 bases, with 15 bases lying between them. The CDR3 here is CAWSVSPGKGTEAFF. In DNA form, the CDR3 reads TGTGCCTGGAGTGTATCCCCAGGGAAGGGCACTGAAGCTTTCTTT.

The CDR3 loop reads CASSQDGVGGKTEAFF. As DNA, the CDR3 is TGCGCCAGCAGCCAAGATGGGGTCGGGGGGAAGACTGAAGCTTTCTTT. This sequence joins TRBV4-1 and TRBJ1-1; D is possibly TRBD1 (5 bases). Trimming took off 0 bases at V and 5 bases at J, with 16 bases between the two ends. The germline V gene has CDR1 MGHRA and CDR2 YSYEKL. The CDR3 length is 16 residues.

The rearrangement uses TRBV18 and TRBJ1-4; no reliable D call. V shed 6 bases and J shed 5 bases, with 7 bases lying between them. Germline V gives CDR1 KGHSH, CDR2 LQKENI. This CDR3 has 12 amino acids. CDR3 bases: TGTGCCAGCTCGCACTACAATGAAAAACTGTTTTTT. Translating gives CASSHYNEKLFF.

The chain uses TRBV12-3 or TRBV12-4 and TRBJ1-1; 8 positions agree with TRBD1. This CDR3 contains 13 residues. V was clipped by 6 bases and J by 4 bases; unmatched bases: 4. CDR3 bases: TGTGCCAGCAGCGCCGACAGGGGCACTGAAGCTTTCTTT. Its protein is CASSADRGTEAFF.

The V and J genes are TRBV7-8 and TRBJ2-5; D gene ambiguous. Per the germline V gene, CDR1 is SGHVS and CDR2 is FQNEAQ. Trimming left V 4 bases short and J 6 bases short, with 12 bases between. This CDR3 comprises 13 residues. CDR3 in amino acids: CASSSVALKTQYF. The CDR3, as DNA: TGTGCCAGCAGCTCCGTAGCCTTGAAGACCCAGTACTTC.

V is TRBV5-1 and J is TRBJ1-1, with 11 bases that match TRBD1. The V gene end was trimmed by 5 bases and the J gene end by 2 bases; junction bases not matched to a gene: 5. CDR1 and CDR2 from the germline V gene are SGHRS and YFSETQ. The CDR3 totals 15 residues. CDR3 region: CASRTRTGGNTEAFF. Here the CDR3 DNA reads TGCGCCAGCAGAACTAGGACAGGGGGCAACACTGAAGCTTTCTTT.

CDR3 nucleotides: TGTGCCAGCAGCTTAGGGCCACATCGTTACGAGCAGTACGTC. Amino acids: CASSLGPHRYEQYV. V and J are TRBV11-2 and TRBJ2-7; the D is unclear. CDR1 SGHAT and CDR2 FQNNGV come from the germline V gene. The V gene lost 1 base and the J gene lost 4 bases, with 11 bases spanning the gap. This CDR3 contains 14 residues.